This T cell receptor (beta chain) was recovered during a study of blood T cells in healthy people across ages. Through a sample-barcoded 5' primer and a J-beta primer mix, a second PCR was run for roughly 6 to 12 cycles. TCRdb analysed the 5' RACE reads with MiXCR anew, one entry per CDR3 protein. Seen here are roughly 900,000 distinct CDR3 sequences, around 46% observed once, and the top ten hold roughly 13%. The CDR3 is 14 amino acids. CDR1 is SGHVS and CDR2 is FQNEAQ in the germline V gene. V lost 1 base and J lost 3, with 8 bases in between. Per sample, a minimum of 6 million PBMCs were isolated. This receptor was taken from a man aged 30 to 45 in good health. This chain links TRBV7-8 with TRBJ2-3, with D uncertain. The sequencing sample was made of blood. In DNA, the CDR3 is TGTGCCAGCAGCTTAGATGAAACGACAGATACGCAGTATTTT. It encodes CASSLDETTDTQYF.